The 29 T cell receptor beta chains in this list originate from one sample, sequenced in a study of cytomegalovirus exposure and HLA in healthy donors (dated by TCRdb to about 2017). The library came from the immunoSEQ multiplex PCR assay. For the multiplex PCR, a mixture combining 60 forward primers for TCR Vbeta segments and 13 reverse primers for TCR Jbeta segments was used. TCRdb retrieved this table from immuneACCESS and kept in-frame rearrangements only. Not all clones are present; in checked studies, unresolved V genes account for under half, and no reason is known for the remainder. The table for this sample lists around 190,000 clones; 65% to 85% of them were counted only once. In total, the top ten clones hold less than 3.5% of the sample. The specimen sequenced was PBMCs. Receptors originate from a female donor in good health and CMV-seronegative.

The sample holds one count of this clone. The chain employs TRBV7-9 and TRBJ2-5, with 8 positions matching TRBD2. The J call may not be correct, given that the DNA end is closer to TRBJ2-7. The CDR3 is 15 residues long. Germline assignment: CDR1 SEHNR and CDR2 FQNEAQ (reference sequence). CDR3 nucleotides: TGTGCCAGCAGCTTAGCGAGCGGGAGAGGGTACGAGCAGTACTTC. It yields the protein CASSLASGRGYEQYF.

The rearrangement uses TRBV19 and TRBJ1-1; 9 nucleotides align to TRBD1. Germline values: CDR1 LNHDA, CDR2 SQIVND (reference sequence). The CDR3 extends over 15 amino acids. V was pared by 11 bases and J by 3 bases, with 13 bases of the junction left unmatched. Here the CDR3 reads CAAGTGWKLDTEAFF. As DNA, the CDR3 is TGTGCCGCTGGGACAGGGTGGAAACTGGACACTGAAGCTTTCTTT.

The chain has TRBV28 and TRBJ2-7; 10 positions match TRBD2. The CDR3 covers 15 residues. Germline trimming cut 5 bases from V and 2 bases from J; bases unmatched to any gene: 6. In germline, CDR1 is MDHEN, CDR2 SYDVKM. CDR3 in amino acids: CASSSGRAVAYEQYF. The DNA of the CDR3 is TGTGCCAGCAGTAGCGGGAGGGCCGTGGCCTACGAGCAGTACTTC.

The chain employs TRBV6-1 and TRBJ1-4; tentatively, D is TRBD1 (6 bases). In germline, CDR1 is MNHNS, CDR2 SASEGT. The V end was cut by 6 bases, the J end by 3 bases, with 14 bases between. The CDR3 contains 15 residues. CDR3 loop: CASRGGAWANEKLFF. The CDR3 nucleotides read TGTGCCAGCAGGGGGGGGGCCTGGGCTAATGAAAAACTGTTTTTT.

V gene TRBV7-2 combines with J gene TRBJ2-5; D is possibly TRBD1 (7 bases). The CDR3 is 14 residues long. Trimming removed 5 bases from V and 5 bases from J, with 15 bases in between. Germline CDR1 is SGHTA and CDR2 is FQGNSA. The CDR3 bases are TGTGCCAGCAGCAATCAGGGGGGATGGGAGACCCAGTACTTC. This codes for CASSNQGGWETQYF.

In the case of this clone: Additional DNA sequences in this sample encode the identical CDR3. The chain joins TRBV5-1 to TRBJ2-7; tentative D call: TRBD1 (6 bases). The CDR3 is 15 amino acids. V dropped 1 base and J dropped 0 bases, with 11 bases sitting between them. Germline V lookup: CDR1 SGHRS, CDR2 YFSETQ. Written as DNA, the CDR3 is TGCGCCAGCAGCTTGTCACAGGGTATCTCCTACGAGCAGTACTTC. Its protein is CASSLSQGISYEQYF.

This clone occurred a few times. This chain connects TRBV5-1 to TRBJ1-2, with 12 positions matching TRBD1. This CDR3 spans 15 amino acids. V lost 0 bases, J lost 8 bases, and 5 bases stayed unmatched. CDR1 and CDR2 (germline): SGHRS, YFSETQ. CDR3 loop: CASSLEGQGAGGYTF. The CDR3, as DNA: TGCGCCAGCAGCTTGGAGGGACAGGGGGCGGGAGGCTACACCTTC.

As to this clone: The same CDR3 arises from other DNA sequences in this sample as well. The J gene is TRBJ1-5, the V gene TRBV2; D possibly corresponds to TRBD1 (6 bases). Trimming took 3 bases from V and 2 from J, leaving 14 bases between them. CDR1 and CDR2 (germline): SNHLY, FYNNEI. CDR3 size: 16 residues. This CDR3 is CASSEGDTAGNQPQHF. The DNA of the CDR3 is TGTGCCAGCAGTGAGGGGGACACCGCCGGCAATCAGCCCCAGCATTTT.

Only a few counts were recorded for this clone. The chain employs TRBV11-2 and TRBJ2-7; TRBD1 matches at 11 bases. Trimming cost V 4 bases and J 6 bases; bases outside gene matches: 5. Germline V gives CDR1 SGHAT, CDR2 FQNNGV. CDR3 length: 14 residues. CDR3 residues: CASSSGQGAGEQYF. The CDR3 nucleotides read TGTGCCAGCAGCTCAGGACAGGGGGCCGGCGAGCAGTACTTC.

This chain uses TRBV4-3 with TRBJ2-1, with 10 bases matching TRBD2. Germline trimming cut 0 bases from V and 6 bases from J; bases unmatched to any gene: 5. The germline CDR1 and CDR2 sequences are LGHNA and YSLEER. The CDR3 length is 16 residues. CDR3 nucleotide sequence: TGCGCCAGCAGCCAAGACGAGACTAGCGGGTTCAATGAGCAGTTCTTC. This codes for CASSQDETSGFNEQFF.

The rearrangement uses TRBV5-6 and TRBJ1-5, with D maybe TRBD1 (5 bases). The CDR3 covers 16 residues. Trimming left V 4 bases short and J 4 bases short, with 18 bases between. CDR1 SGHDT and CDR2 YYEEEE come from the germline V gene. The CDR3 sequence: CASSGLGGGKNQPQHF. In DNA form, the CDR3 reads TGTGCCAGCAGCGGACTTGGGGGGGGGAAAAATCAGCCCCAGCATTTT.

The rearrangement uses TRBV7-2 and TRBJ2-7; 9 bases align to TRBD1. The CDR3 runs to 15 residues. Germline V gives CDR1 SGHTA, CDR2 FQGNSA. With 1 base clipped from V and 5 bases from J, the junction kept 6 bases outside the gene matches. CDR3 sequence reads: CASSLVLGQGHEQYF. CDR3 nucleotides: TGTGCCAGCAGCTTAGTCTTGGGACAGGGACACGAGCAGTACTTC.

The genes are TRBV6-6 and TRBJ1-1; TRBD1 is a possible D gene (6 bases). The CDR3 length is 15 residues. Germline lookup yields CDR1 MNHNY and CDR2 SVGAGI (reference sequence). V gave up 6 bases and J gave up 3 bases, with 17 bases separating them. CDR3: CASSWGGGGDTEAFF. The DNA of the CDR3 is TGTGCCAGCAGCTGGGGCGGGGGGGGCGACACTGAAGCTTTCTTT.

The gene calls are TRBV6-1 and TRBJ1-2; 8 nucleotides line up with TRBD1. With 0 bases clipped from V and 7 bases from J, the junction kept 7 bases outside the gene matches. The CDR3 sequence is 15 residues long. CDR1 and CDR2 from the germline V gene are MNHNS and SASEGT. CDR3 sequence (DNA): TGTGCCAGCAGTGAAGCGGGACAGGTCCCCTCTGGCTACACCTTC. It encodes CASSEAGQVPSGYTF.

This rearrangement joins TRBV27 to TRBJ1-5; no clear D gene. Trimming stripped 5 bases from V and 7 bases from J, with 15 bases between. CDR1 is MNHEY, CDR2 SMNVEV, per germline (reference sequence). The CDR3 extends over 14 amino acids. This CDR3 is CASSLHFSPQPQHF. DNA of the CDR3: TGTGCCAGCAGTCTCCACTTCTCTCCGCAGCCCCAGCATTTT.

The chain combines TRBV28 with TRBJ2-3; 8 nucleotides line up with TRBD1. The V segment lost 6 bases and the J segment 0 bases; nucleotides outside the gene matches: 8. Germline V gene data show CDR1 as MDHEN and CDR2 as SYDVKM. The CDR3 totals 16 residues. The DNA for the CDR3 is TGTGCCAGCAGCCCTGACAGGGGAGGAAGCACAGATACGCAGTATTTT. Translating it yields CASSPDRGGSTDTQYF.

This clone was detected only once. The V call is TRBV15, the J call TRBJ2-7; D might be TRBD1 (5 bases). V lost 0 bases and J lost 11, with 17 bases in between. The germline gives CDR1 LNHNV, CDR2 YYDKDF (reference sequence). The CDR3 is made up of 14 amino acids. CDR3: CATSRDKVTVNEYF. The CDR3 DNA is TGTGCCACCAGCAGAGATAAGGTGACAGTTAACGAGTACTTC.

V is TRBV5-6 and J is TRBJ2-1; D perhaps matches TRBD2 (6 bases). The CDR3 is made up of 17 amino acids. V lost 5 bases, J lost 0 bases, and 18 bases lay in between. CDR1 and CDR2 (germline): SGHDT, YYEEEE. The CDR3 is CASSRLIVGSSYNEQFF. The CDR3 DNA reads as TGTGCCAGCAGTCGATTAATCGTCGGGAGCTCCTACAATGAGCAGTTCTTC. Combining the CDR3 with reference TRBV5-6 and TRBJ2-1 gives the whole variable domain DAGVTQSPTHLIKTRGQQVTLRCSPKSGHDTVSWYQQALGQGPQFIFQYYEEEERQRGNFPDRFSGHQFPNYSSELNVNALLLGDSALYLCASSRLIVGSSYNEQFFGPGTRLTVL.

Written as DNA, the CDR3 is TGCAGCGTCGGGGGGGCCATAGGTACGCAGTATTTT. This encodes CSVGGAIGTQYF. The genes are TRBV29-1 and TRBJ2-3; TRBD2 matches at 8 bases. Looked up from germline, CDR1 is SQVTM and CDR2 is ANQGSEA. Unmatched junction bases numbered 7, after V lost 6 bases and J lost 8 bases. The length of the CDR3 is 12 residues.

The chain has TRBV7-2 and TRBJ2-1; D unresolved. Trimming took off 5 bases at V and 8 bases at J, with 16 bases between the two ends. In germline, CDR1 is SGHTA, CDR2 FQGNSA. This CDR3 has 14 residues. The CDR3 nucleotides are TGTGCCAGCAGCAAGAGGTCCGGGTCGGATGAGCAGTTCTTC. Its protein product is CASSKRSGSDEQFF.

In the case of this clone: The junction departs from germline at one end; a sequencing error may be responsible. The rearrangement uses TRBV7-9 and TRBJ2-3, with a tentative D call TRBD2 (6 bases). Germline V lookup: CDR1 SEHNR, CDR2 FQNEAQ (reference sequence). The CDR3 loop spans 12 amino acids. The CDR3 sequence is CSSSLGLDTQYF. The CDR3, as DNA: TGTTCCAGCAGCCTGGGACTAGATACGCAGTATTTT.

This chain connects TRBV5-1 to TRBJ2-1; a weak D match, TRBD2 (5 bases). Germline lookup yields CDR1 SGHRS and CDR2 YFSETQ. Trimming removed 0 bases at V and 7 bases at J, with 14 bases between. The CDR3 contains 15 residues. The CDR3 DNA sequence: TGCGCCAGCAGCTTGGTGGCGGGTTCTCCAAATGAGCAGTTCTTC. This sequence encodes CASSLVAGSPNEQFF.

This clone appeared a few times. CDR3 nucleotide sequence: TGTGCCAGCATTCCAGGGGAGCAAGAGCAGTACTTC. Translating gives CASIPGEQEQYF. The gene calls are TRBV6-1 and TRBJ2-7; TRBD1 is a possible D gene (6 bases). This CDR3 spans 12 amino acids. CDR1 is MNHNS and CDR2 is SASEGT in the germline V gene. Trimming left V 7 bases short and J 7 bases short, with 14 bases between.

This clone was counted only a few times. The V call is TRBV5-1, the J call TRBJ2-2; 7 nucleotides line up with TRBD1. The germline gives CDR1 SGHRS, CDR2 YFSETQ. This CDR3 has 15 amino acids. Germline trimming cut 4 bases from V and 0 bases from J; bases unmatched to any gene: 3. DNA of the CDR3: TGCGCCAGCAGCCCCGGGACAGCGAACACCGGGGAGCTGTTTTTT. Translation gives CASSPGTANTGELFF.

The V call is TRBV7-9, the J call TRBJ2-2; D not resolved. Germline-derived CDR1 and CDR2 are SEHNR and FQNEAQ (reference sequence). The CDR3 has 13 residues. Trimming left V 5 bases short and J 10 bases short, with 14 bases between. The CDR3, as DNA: TGTGCCAGCAGCCCACCATTAGTATCGGAGCTGTTTTTT. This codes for CASSPPLVSELFF.

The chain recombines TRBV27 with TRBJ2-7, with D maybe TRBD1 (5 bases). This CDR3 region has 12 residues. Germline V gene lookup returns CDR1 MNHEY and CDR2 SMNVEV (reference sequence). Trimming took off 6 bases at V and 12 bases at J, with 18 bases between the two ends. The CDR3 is CASSHVQGDLYF. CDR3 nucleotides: TGTGCCAGCAGCCACGTTCAGGGCGATCTGTACTTC.

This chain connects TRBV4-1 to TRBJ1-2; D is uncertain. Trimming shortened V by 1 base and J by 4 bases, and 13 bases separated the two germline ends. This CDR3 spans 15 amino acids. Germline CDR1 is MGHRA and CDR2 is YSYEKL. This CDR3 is CASSQVMSGTYGYTF. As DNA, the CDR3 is TGCGCCAGCAGCCAAGTAATGTCCGGTACCTATGGCTACACCTTC.

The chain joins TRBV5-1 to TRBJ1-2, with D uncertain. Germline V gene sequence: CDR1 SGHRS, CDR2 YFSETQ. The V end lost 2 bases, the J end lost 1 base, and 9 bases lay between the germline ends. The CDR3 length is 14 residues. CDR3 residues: CASSLEGNNYGYTF. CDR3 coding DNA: TGCGCCAGCAGCTTAGAGGGAAATAACTATGGCTACACCTTC.

CDR3 in DNA: TGTGCCAGCAGCTCTTCTGGGCTAGCGGGAAACACCGGGGAGCTGTTTTTT. Protein: CASSSSGLAGNTGELFF. This chain links TRBV5-8 with TRBJ2-2; 9 bases match TRBD2. Germline CDR1 reads SGHTS; CDR2 reads YDEGEE. V trimming: 3 bases; J trimming: 2 bases; junction bases outside the gene matches: 8. The CDR3 is made up of 17 amino acids.